The clone carrying this T cell receptor (beta chain) has only a few counts. Its target is unknown. Blood was collected once per donor into heparin, averaging roughly 120 mL. A CD45RO/CCR7/CD25/CD127/CD95/CD27 panel sorted naive, central memory, regulatory and stem cell-like memory CD4+ cells. CDR1 is MNHNS, CDR2 SASEGT, per germline. This CDR3 comprises 13 residues. V gave up 5 bases and J gave up 4 bases, with 10 bases separating them. These data are taken from a study of beta chain features in type 1 diabetes. What was sequenced were expressed TCRB transcripts, since all of the isolated RNA had been reverse transcribed. Clones were sequenced by immunoSEQ multiplex PCR, and TCRdb holds only the in-frame ones, with some missing. This table holds a few hundred thousand clones, 9.5% to 10% found once. Study-wide points: For Type 1 diabetes patients, all four CD4+ subsets carried TCRB CDR3s that were moderately but significantly shorter. Researchers could not determine here whether HLA type influences TCRB rearrangement.

The sequenced sample was central memory CD4+ T cells from blood. The V and J genes are TRBV6-1 and TRBJ2-3; weak D call: TRBD2 (5 bases). This TCR was recovered from a man aged 25-40 years with type 1 diabetes. Here the CDR3 DNA reads TGTGCCAGCAGTAGGGCCGGGGCAGATACGCAGTATTTT. Translation: CASSRAGADTQYF.